The sequence of this TCR beta chain was determined in a study of cytomegalovirus exposure and HLA in healthy donors. Study background: The approximately 120 validation repertoires were reported in a later analysis to have been generated on the same platform as the roughly 720 first-cohort repertoires. General study points: Altogether, 160 or so TCR beta chains were recorded as cytomegalovirus-associated. The classifier reportedly diagnosed cytomegalovirus status with high specificity and sensitivity. Usually a TCR sequence was rare, but some public TCRs were found in many donors.

Germline V gene sequence: CDR1 MNHEY, CDR2 SVGAGI. This CDR3 is built from 16 residues. The ends lost 0 bases at V and 4 bases at J; junction bases unmatched: 7. Sequenced by immunoSEQ multiplex PCR; TCRdb stores in-frame clones only, minus some. The profile shows 180,000 or so clones, more than 75% of them singletons. As regards this clone: Its cognate antigen is unknown.

The sequence was obtained from a man between 18 and 29 years old in good health and CMV-seropositive. Source material: PBMCs. This chain joins TRBV6-5 and TRBJ2-7; TRBD2 matches at 9 bases. The CDR3 here is CASSYSERGATYEQYF. In nucleotides, the CDR3 is TGTGCCAGCAGTTACTCGGAGCGGGGGGCGACTTACGAGCAGTACTTC.